This TCR beta chain is drawn from a study of blood T cell repertoires in COVID-19. CDR1 and CDR2 from the germline V gene are LNHNV and YYDKDF (reference sequence). CDR3 length: 17 amino acids. V lost 0 bases to trimming and J lost 2 bases, with 11 bases between them. Profiling relied on immunoSEQ multiplex PCR, and the TCRdb table lists in-frame clones only, not all of them. Among roughly 200,000 clones, more than 60% were seen once, and the ten largest hold roughly 14%. The sequenced sample was peripheral blood. The receptor was isolated from a middle-aged man who had recovered from COVID-19. The V and J genes are TRBV15 and TRBJ2-6; possible D gene TRBD1, 5 bases. In DNA, the CDR3 is TGTGCCACCAGCAGAGATTGGCAGGGAACTGGGGCCAACGTCCTGACTTTC. Its protein product is CATSRDWQGTGANVLTF.